This TCR beta chain originates from a study of control samples from healthy donors and cancer patients. Only in-frame clones appear in the TCRdb table, and some are missing; sequencing was by immunoSEQ multiplex PCR. Seen here are approximately 40,000 clones, 92% observed once, and the top ten hold approximately 3.9%. Germline V lookup: CDR1 MDHEN, CDR2 SYDVKM. V shed 4 bases and J shed 8 bases, with 6 bases lying between them. The CDR3 runs to 11 residues. Sequenced input: blood. The chain has TRBV28 and TRBJ1-5, with D unclear. The sequence derives from a woman aged 45 to 65 in good health. Here the CDR3 DNA reads TGTGCCAGCAGTTCAGGTGAGCCCCAGCATTTT. It is translated as CASSSGEPQHF. Full variable domain (outside the CDR3, taken from reference TRBV28 and TRBJ1-5): DVKVTQSSRYLVKRTGEKVFLECVQDMDHENMFWYRQDPGLGLRLIYFSYDVKMKEKGDIPEGYSVSREKKERFSLILESASTNQTSMYLCASSSGEPQHFGDGTRLSIL.